One sample yielded the 17 T cell receptor beta chains listed below, sequenced in a study of blood T cell repertoires in COVID-19. Sequencing was performed with immunoSEQ multiplex PCR; in TCRdb, only in-frame clones are kept and a portion is missing. The sample has 300,000 to 350,000 clones; roughly 87% are singletons. The sample taken for sequencing was peripheral blood. These receptors originate from a man aged 25 to 40 with COVID-19, enrolled during active disease.

The V call is TRBV7-9, the J call TRBJ1-5; a weak D match, TRBD1 (5 bases). The germline V gene has CDR1 SEHNR and CDR2 FQNEAQ (reference sequence). Trimming cost V 1 base and J 4 bases, with 8 bases left between them. This CDR3 spans 14 amino acids. The CDR3 sequence is CASSLESGNQPQHF. Written as DNA, the CDR3 is TGTGCCAGCAGCTTAGAATCAGGGAATCAGCCCCAGCATTTT.

The chain links TRBV7-9 to TRBJ2-3; D is unclear. Germline V gene lookup returns CDR1 SEHNR and CDR2 FQNEAQ (reference sequence). V was trimmed by 0 bases and J by 0 bases, leaving 7 bases between them. CDR3 length: 15 residues. CDR3 sequence: CASSLAVASTDTQYF. The CDR3 bases are TGTGCCAGCAGCTTAGCAGTAGCTAGCACAGATACGCAGTATTTT.

The gene calls are TRBV25-1 and TRBJ1-1; 7 bases are shared with TRBD1. CDR3 length equals 16 residues. The V and J ends lost 2 bases and 5 bases, in that order; junction bases with no gene match: 11. Per the germline V gene, CDR1 is MGHDK and CDR2 is SYGVNS. CDR3 loop: CASSETPQGSWTEAFF. CDR3 sequence (DNA): TGTGCCAGCAGTGAAACCCCACAGGGGTCGTGGACTGAAGCTTTCTTT.

V and J are TRBV19 and TRBJ1-1; a weak D match, TRBD1 (6 bases). The CDR3 spans 13 residues. The germline V gene has CDR1 LNHDA and CDR2 SQIVND (reference sequence). The V gene lost 6 bases and the J gene lost 4 bases, with 12 bases spanning the gap. The CDR3 region is CASRAGHTTEAFF. The CDR3 DNA follows: TGTGCCAGTAGAGCGGGACACACCACTGAAGCTTTCTTT. The full variable domain, its missing parts supplied by reference TRBV19 and TRBJ1-1, is DGGITQSPKYLFRKEGQNVTLSCEQNLNHDAMYWYRQDPGQGLRLIYYSQIVNDFQKGDIAEGYSVSREKKESFPLTVTSAQKNPTAFYLCASRAGHTTEAFFGQGTRLTVV.

The chain couples TRBV11-2 to TRBJ2-1; TRBD2 aligns across 11 bases. The CDR3 totals 16 residues. Germline V lookup: CDR1 SGHAT, CDR2 FQNNGV. The trim removed 6 bases at V and 0 bases at J, leaving 4 bases unmatched. This CDR3 reads CASSPSGGRSYNEQFF. The CDR3 DNA sequence: TGTGCCAGCAGTCCTAGCGGGGGGCGCTCCTACAATGAGCAGTTCTTC.

This clone occurred once. The chain is built from TRBV18 and TRBJ1-6; 7 bases agree with TRBD1. CDR1 and CDR2 (germline): KGHSH, LQKENI. J gave up 8 bases and V 2 bases, and 9 bases lay outside the gene matches. This CDR3 has 16 residues. CDR3 coding DNA: TGTGCCAGCTCACCAGTAGGGGGCGTTTTAGATTCACCCCTCCACTTT. The encoded protein is CASSPVGGVLDSPLHF.

V usage is TRBV5-4 and J usage is TRBJ2-7, with TRBD1 matching 7 bases. The CDR3 spans 16 residues. Looked up from germline, CDR1 is SGHNT and CDR2 is YYREEE (reference sequence). V lost 4 bases to trimming and J lost 2 bases; unmatched junction nucleotides: 12. CDR3 nucleotide sequence: TGTGCCAGCAGCAGAACTCTTACAGGGGCACCCTACGAGCAGTACTTC. It yields the protein CASSRTLTGAPYEQYF.

The chain is built from TRBV9 and TRBJ1-6; D remains ambiguous. The V end was cut by 4 bases, the J end by 0 bases, with 5 bases between. The CDR3 length is 14 residues. CDR1 SGDLS and CDR2 YYNGEE come from the germline V gene. CDR3 region: CASSSSSYNSPLHF. The CDR3 bases are TGTGCCAGCAGCTCCAGCTCCTATAATTCACCCCTCCACTTT. Complete variable domain (other parts from reference TRBV9 and TRBJ1-6): DSGVTQTPKHLITATGQRVTLRCSPRSGDLSVYWYQQSLDQGLQFLIQYYNGEERAKGNILERFSAQQFPDLHSELNLSSLELGDSALYFCASSSSSYNSPLHFGNGTRLTVT.

The V and J genes are TRBV4-3 and TRBJ1-2; D gene uncertain. The CDR3 has 14 amino acids. V lost 1 base and J 0 bases, leaving 6 bases between the germline ends. Germline values: CDR1 LGHNA, CDR2 YSLEER. The CDR3 here is CASSQGPANYGYTF. The CDR3 DNA follows: TGCGCCAGCAGCCAAGGCCCAGCTAACTATGGCTACACCTTC.

V usage is TRBV18 and J usage is TRBJ2-7; 9 nucleotides line up with TRBD1. J was trimmed by 4 bases and V by 2 bases; bases with no gene match: 6. This CDR3 is built from 15 residues. CDR1 and CDR2 from the germline V gene are KGHSH and LQKENI. As DNA, the CDR3 is TGTGCCAGCTCACCAGGGACAGGGCCAATATACGAGCAGTACTTC. Translated: CASSPGTGPIYEQYF.

The chain employs TRBV6-5 and TRBJ1-2; D remains unclear. Germline V lookup: CDR1 MNHEY, CDR2 SVGAGI. V lost 3 bases, J lost 6 bases, and 17 bases lay in between. The CDR3 totals 15 residues. The CDR3 reads CASSYSPWGGNGYTF. CDR3 bases: TGTGCCAGCAGTTATTCCCCCTGGGGAGGGAATGGCTACACCTTC.

The rearrangement joins TRBV19 to TRBJ2-2, with D perhaps TRBD1 (6 bases). Trimming took off 9 bases at V and 4 bases at J, with 18 bases between the two ends. Germline V lookup: CDR1 LNHDA, CDR2 SQIVND (reference sequence). The CDR3 is made up of 15 amino acids. The CDR3 sequence: CARRKVQGTTGELFF. Written as DNA, the CDR3 is TGTGCCAGACGAAAGGTACAGGGAACCACCGGGGAGCTGTTTTTT.

The chain recombines TRBV3-1 (or the pseudogene TRBV3-2) with TRBJ1-4, with a weak D call TRBD1 (6 bases). With 2 bases removed from V and 3 bases from J, the gap between germline ends came to 22 bases. The CDR3 has 19 amino acids. Germline V gene lookup returns CDR1 LGHDT and CDR2 YNNKEL (reference sequence). CDR3 in DNA: TGTGCCAGCAGCCAACCGTTCTCAGACAGGCCTGGGGCTAATGAAAAACTGTTTTTT. Amino acids: CASSQPFSDRPGANEKLFF.

The J gene is TRBJ2-7, the V gene TRBV9, with 7 bases aligning to TRBD2. Germline loops: CDR1 SGDLS, CDR2 YYNGEE. The CDR3 is 14 amino acids. Trimming cost V 0 bases and J 3 bases; bases outside gene matches: 3. CDR3 region: CASSVAGGGYEQYF. CDR3 nucleotide sequence: TGTGCCAGCAGCGTAGCTGGGGGGGGCTACGAGCAGTACTTC.

The rearrangement links TRBV9 to TRBJ1-5; TRBD1 matches at 12 bases. This CDR3 spans 15 amino acids. The junction had 4 bases not matched to a gene; V was cut back by 3 bases and J by 6 bases. The germline CDR1 and CDR2 sequences are SGDLS and YYNGEE. The CDR3: CASSGGTGGSQPQHF. The CDR3 DNA reads as TGTGCCAGCAGCGGAGGGACAGGGGGCAGTCAGCCCCAGCATTTT.

The rearrangement links TRBV5-4 to TRBJ2-3; a possible D gene is TRBD1 (5 bases). The V end was cut by 2 bases, the J end by 5 bases, with 12 bases between. The CDR3 is made up of 14 amino acids. CDR1 SGHNT and CDR2 YYREEE come from the germline V gene (reference sequence). This chain's CDR3 is CASSFSIREDTQYF. The CDR3 DNA reads as TGTGCCAGCAGCTTTAGTATCAGGGAAGATACGCAGTATTTT.

The chain carries TRBV4-3 and TRBJ2-1; D is ambiguous. Germline V CDR1 and CDR2: LGHNA, YSLEER. Between the trimmed V and J ends, which lost 0 bases and 4 bases, there was a span of 10 bases. This CDR3 contains 15 residues. The CDR3 reads CASSQEWAEYNEQFF. DNA for the CDR3: TGCGCCAGCAGCCAAGAGTGGGCAGAGTACAATGAGCAGTTCTTC.